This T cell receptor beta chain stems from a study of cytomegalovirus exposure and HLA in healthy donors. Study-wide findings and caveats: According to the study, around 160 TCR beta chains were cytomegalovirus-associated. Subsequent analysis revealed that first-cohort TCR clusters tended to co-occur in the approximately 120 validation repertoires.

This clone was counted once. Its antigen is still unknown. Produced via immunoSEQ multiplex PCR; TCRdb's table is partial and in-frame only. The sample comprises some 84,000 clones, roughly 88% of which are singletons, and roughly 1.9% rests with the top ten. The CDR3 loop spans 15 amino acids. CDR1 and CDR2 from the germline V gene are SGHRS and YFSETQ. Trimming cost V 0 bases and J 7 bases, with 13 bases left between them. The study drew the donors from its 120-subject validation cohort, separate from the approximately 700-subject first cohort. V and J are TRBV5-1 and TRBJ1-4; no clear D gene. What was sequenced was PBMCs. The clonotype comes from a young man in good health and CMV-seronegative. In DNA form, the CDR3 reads TGCGCCAGCAGCTTGGCGGGGTCTAAGAGTGAAAAACTGTTTTTT. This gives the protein CASSLAGSKSEKLFF.